This T cell receptor (beta chain) was obtained from a study of Ad26.COV2.S vaccination and SARS-CoV-2 variants. About the research overall: Ad26.COV2.S given intramuscularly, once or twice 56 days apart.

Profiled with immunoSEQ multiplex PCR; TCRdb holds only in-frame clones, not every one. The sample includes 440,000 or so clones, about 90% of them seen just once. V dropped 4 bases and J dropped 11; count of bases not matched to a gene: 8. Germline assignment: CDR1 SGHRS and CDR2 YFSETQ. The CDR3 has 15 amino acids. The treatment here: over 15 received Ad26.COV2.S at low or high dose, single or two shots; several received placebo; per-sample allocation not given. The samples date from day 63 after the first vaccine or placebo injection. Ad26.COV2.S expressed prefusion-stabilized spike from the original Wuhan strain.

The clonotype comes from a person aged 18-65 years who received the Ad26.COV2.S COVID-19 vaccine or a placebo. Sample: peripheral blood, taken in a trial of Ad26.COV2.S vaccine versus placebo. This sequence joins TRBV5-1 and TRBJ1-6; 11 nucleotides agree with TRBD1. The CDR3 DNA reads TGCGCCAGCAGCGCTACGGGACAGGGGGTTACACCCCTCCACTTT. Its protein product is CASSATGQGVTPLHF.